This TCR beta chain was profiled in a study of CD8+ T cells in alopecia areata. Study conclusions and caveats: For lesional scalp, especially alopecia totalis/universalis, clonality was higher than in normal scalp.

Of note for this clone: What it recognizes is unknown.

This CDR3 comprises 17 residues. Trimming cost V 2 bases and J 5 bases; bases outside gene matches: 10. Per germline, CDR1 MGHRA and CDR2 YSYEKL. The sequencing template was cDNA reverse transcribed from extracted RNA. Method: immunoSEQ multiplex PCR; TCRdb's copy keeps in-frame clones and lacks some. Of 200,000 to 250,000 clones detected, about three fifths appear once; the ten largest clones hold approximately 0.44%. The clonotype was recovered from a human donor with alopecia areata. The gene calls are TRBV4-1 and TRBJ2-5, with 11 bases identical to TRBD2. Sequenced here: CD4+ T cells sorted from blood, sampled at week 0. CDR3 nucleotide sequence: TGCGCCAGCAGCCAATTCGCTAGCGGGGGGCAAGTGGAGACCCAGTACTTC. Its translation: CASSQFASGGQVETQYF.